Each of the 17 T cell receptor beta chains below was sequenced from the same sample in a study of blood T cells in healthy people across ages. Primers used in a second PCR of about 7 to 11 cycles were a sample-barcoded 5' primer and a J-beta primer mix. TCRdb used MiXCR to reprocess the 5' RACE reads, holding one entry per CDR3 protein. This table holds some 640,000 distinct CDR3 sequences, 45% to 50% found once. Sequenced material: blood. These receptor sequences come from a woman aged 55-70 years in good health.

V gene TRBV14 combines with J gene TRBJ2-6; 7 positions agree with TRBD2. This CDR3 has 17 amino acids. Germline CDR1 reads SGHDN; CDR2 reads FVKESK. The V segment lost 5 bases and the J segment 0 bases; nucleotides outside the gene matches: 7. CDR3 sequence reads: CASSDQGGSSGANVLTF. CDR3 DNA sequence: TGTGCCAGCAGCGACCAGGGAGGGAGCTCTGGGGCCAACGTCCTGACTTTC.

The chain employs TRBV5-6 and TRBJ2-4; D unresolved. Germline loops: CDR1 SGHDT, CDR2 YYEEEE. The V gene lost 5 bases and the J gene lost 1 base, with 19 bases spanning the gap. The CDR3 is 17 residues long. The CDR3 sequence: CASSYLAAGLAKNIQYF. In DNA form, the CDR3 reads TGTGCCAGCAGTTACCTGGCGGCAGGCCTGGCCAAAAACATTCAGTACTTC.

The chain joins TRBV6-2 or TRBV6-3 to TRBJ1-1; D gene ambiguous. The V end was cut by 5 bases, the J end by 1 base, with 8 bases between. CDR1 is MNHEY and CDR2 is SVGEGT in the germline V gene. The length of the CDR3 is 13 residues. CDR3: CASSDGQNTEAFF. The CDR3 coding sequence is TGTGCCAGCAGTGACGGTCAGAACACTGAAGCTTTCTTT.

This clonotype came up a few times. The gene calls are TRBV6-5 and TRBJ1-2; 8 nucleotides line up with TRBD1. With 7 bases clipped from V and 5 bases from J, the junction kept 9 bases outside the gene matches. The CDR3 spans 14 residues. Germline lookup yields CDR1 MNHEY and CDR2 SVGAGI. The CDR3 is CASNPTGTGYGYTF. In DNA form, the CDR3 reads TGTGCCAGCAACCCGACCGGGACAGGATATGGCTACACCTTC.

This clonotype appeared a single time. The CDR3 nucleotides read TGTGCCACCAGTGACCCGGGACAGGGGAGCGCTGGGGAGCTGTTTTTT. Amino acid sequence: CATSDPGQGSAGELFF. This chain joins TRBV24-1 and TRBJ2-2, with 10 bases identical to TRBD1. The CDR3 length is 16 residues. In germline, CDR1 is KGHDR, CDR2 SFDVKD. V was clipped by 4 bases and J by 8 bases; unmatched bases: 9.

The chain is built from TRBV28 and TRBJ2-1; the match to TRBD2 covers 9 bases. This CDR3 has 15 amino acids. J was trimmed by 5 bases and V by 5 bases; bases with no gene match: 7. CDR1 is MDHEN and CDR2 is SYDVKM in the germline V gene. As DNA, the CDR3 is TGTGCCAGCAGTCGCGTCGGACTAGCGCACAATGAGCAGTTCTTC. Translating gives CASSRVGLAHNEQFF.

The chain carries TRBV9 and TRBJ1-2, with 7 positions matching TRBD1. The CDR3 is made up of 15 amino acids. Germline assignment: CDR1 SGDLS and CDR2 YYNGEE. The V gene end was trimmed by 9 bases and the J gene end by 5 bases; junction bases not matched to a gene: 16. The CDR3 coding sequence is TGTGCCACCCCGAGAGACCGGACAGGCATATATGGCTACACCTTC. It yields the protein CATPRDRTGIYGYTF.

The CDR3 coding sequence is TGTGCCAGCAGTCAAAATTCGAACCCTAACTATGGCTACACCTTC. Its translation is CASSQNSNPNYGYTF. The chain is built from TRBV27 and TRBJ1-2; D not resolved. CDR1 is MNHEY, CDR2 SMNVEV, per germline (reference sequence). Trimming cost V 5 bases and J 0 bases, with 13 bases left between them. The CDR3 extends over 15 amino acids.

CDR3 nucleotide sequence: TGTGCCAGCAGCTTAGCCAGACCGAGCTCCTACAATGAGCAGTTCTTC. Amino acids: CASSLARPSSYNEQFF. The chain joins TRBV7-6 to TRBJ2-1; D unclear. In germline, CDR1 is SGHVS, CDR2 FNYEAQ. The CDR3 totals 16 residues. V was pared by 0 bases and J by 0 bases, with 9 bases between.

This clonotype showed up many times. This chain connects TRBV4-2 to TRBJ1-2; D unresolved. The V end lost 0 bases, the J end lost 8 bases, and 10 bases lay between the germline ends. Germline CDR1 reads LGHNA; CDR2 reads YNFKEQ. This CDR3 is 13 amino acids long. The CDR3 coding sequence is TGTGCCAGCAGCCAAGATGCAGGTCAAGGCTACACCTTC. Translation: CASSQDAGQGYTF.

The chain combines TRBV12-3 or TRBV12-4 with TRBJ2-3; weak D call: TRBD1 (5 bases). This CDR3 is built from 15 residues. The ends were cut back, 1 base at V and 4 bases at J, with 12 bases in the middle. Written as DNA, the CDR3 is TGTGCCAGCAGTTTAGTGGTGACAGTTGCAGATACGCAGTATTTT. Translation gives CASSLVVTVADTQYF.

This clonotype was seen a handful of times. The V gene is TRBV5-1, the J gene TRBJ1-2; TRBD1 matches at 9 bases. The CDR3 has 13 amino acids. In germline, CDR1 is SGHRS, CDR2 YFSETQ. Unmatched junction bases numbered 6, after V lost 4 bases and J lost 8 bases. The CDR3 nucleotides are TGCGCCAGCAGCGAGGGACAGGGCGGAGGCTACACCTTC. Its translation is CASSEGQGGGYTF.

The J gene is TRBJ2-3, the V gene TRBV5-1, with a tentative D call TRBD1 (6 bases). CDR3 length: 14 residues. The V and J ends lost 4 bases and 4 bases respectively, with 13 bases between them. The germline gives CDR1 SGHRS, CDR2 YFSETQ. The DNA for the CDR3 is TGCGCCAGCAGCAGAACAGGGACGGCAGATACGCAGTATTTT. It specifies CASSRTGTADTQYF. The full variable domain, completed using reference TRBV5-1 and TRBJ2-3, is KAGVTQTPRYLIKTRGQQVTLSCSPISGHRSVSWYQQTPGQGLQFLFEYFSETQRNKGNFPGRFSGRQFSNSRSEMNVSTLELGDSALYLCASSRTGTADTQYFGPGTRLTVL.

The CDR3 nucleotides are TGTGCCAGCTCGCCCAGTCCGATCAGCTCCTACGAGCAGTACTTC. Its protein product is CASSPSPISSYEQYF. The V call is TRBV18, the J call TRBJ2-7; no reliable D call. Germline CDR1 and CDR2: KGHSH and LQKENI. This CDR3 contains 15 residues. Trimming pared 6 bases from V and 0 bases from J, leaving 15 bases between.

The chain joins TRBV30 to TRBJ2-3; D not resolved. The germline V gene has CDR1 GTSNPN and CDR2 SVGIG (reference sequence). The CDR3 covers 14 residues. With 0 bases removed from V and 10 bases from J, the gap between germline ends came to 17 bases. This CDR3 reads CAWSVPRAGHAQYF. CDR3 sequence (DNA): TGTGCCTGGAGTGTCCCCCGCGCCGGGCACGCGCAGTATTTT.

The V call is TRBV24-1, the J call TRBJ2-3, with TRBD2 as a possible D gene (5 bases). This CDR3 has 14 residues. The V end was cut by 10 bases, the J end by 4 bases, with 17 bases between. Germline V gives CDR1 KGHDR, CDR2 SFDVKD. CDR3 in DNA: TGTGCCACAGATGACCCGGGAAGGTCAGATACGCAGTATTTT. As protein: CATDDPGRSDTQYF.

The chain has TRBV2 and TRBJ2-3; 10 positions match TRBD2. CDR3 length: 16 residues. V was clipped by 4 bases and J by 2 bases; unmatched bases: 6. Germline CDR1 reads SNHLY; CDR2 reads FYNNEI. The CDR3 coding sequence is TGTGCCAGCAGTGTCTTACTAGCGGGAAACACAGATACGCAGTATTTT. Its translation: CASSVLLAGNTDTQYF.